The 31 T cell receptor beta chains below come from one sample, sequenced in a study of blood T cell repertoires in COVID-19. The assay was immunoSEQ multiplex PCR, and TCRdb's table has in-frame clones only and misses some. The repertoire holds 80,000 to 95,000 clones, around 87% seen once, with approximately 18% in the top ten. Sequencing was carried out using peripheral blood. The receptors here all came from a human donor in a cohort sampled during active COVID-19.

The chain is built from TRBV27 and TRBJ2-1; D is perhaps TRBD2 (5 bases). Trimming stripped 1 base from V and 10 bases from J, with 11 bases between. The CDR3 sequence is 13 residues long. Germline V gene sequence: CDR1 MNHEY, CDR2 SMNVEV (reference sequence). The CDR3 bases are TGTGCCAGCAGTTTATACATACTAGACGAGCAGTTCTTC. Protein product: CASSLYILDEQFF.

The chain couples TRBV6-1 to TRBJ2-3; TRBD2 agrees at 11 bases. V lost 3 bases, J lost 4 bases, and 6 bases stayed unmatched. Germline V lookup: CDR1 MNHNS, CDR2 SASEGT. The CDR3 spans 16 residues. CDR3 sequence: CASSDNPSGGSDTQYF. The CDR3 DNA is TGTGCCAGCAGTGATAACCCTAGCGGGGGGTCAGATACGCAGTATTTT.

There are a few counts of this clone. The chain combines TRBV19 with TRBJ1-1, with 8 bases identical to TRBD1. V lost 7 bases, J lost 2 bases, and 9 bases stayed unmatched. CDR1 and CDR2 from the germline V gene are LNHDA and SQIVND (reference sequence). This CDR3 has 15 amino acids. The CDR3 nucleotides read TGTGCCAGTAAGTTCCCTGGACAGGGAAACACTGAAGCTTTCTTT. Its translation: CASKFPGQGNTEAFF.

The rearrangement uses TRBV7-6 and TRBJ2-5; possibly TRBD2 for D (6 bases). The V gene's germline CDR1 is SGHVS and CDR2 FNYEAQ. This CDR3 is built from 14 residues. V lost 5 bases to trimming and J lost 5 bases, with 15 bases between them. The DNA of the CDR3 is TGTGCCAGCAGCCCTAGCGTGCCTAGGGAGACCCAGTACTTC. This translates into CASSPSVPRETQYF. Full variable domain (missing parts from reference TRBV7-6 and TRBJ2-5): GAGVSQSPRYKVTKRGQDVALRCDPISGHVSLYWYRQALGQGPEFLTYFNYEAQQDKSGLPNDRFSAERPEGSISTLTIQRTEQRDSAMYRCASSPSVPRETQYFGPGTRLLVL.

The gene calls are TRBV12-3 or TRBV12-4 and TRBJ1-4; 7 positions agree with TRBD1. The CDR3 totals 13 residues. With 5 bases clipped from V and 8 bases from J, the junction kept 5 bases outside the gene matches. The CDR3 sequence is CASSAGGLEKLFF. The CDR3 bases are TGTGCCAGCAGTGCAGGGGGTTTGGAAAAACTGTTTTTT.

This chain uses TRBV24-1 with TRBJ2-1; tentatively, D is TRBD2 (5 bases). Germline assignment: CDR1 KGHDR and CDR2 SFDVKD. CDR3 length: 14 amino acids. Between the trimmed V and J ends, which lost 5 bases and 0 bases, there was a span of 7 bases. This CDR3 reads CATSAGSSYNEQFF. The CDR3 DNA reads TGTGCCACCAGTGCGGGGAGCTCCTACAATGAGCAGTTCTTC.

V and J are TRBV7-9 and TRBJ1-4; D gene ambiguous. Trimming left V 7 bases short and J 4 bases short, with 16 bases between. In germline, CDR1 is SEHNR, CDR2 FQNEAQ (reference sequence). The CDR3 has 15 amino acids. CDR3 nucleotides: TGTGCCAGCACCTCCAGTCGGGAGAATAATGAAAAACTGTTTTTT. This gives the protein CASTSSRENNEKLFF.

The chain has TRBV2 and TRBJ2-1; 9 positions match TRBD1. V lost 4 bases and J lost 5; bases outside the gene matches: 9. Looked up from germline, CDR1 is SNHLY and CDR2 is FYNNEI. There are 16 residues in the CDR3. CDR3 loop: CASSVLRDRVNNEQFF. The CDR3 DNA follows: TGTGCCAGCAGTGTTCTTCGGGACAGGGTCAACAATGAGCAGTTCTTC.

The rearrangement joins TRBV9 to TRBJ2-7; weak D call: TRBD2 (6 bases). Trimming took 3 bases from V and 0 from J, leaving 13 bases between them. The CDR3 sequence is 15 residues long. The germline V gene has CDR1 SGDLS and CDR2 YYNGEE. The chain's CDR3 is CASSEAGKSSYEQYF. The DNA of the CDR3 is TGTGCCAGCAGCGAGGCGGGGAAAAGCTCCTACGAGCAGTACTTC.

This chain links TRBV5-4 with TRBJ2-5; D gene unclear. This CDR3 comprises 15 residues. Per germline, CDR1 SGHNT and CDR2 YYREEE (reference sequence). Trimming shortened V by 0 bases and J by 1 base, and 10 bases separated the two germline ends. In nucleotides, the CDR3 is TGTGCCAGCAGCTTGGGGCCCAATCCCCAAGAGACCCAGTACTTC. Its protein product is CASSLGPNPQETQYF.

V is TRBV19 and J is TRBJ1-2, with 7 positions matching TRBD1. Germline loops: CDR1 LNHDA, CDR2 SQIVND (reference sequence). The J segment lost 2 bases and the V segment lost 5 bases, leaving 11 bases of the junction unmatched. This CDR3 has 16 residues. CDR3 nucleotide sequence: TGTGCCAGTAGTTACCGTGGACAGGCGAAAAACTATGGCTACACCTTC. Protein: CASSYRGQAKNYGYTF. The full variable domain, with the rest looked up from reference TRBV19 and TRBJ1-2, is DGGITQSPKYLFRKEGQNVTLSCEQNLNHDAMYWYRQDPGQGLRLIYYSQIVNDFQKGDIAEGYSVSREKKESFPLTVTSAQKNPTAFYLCASSYRGQAKNYGYTFGSGTRLTVV.

In this sample, this clone turned up once. J is TRBJ1-2 and V is TRBV7-9; 7 nucleotides match TRBD1. Germline V CDR1 and CDR2: SEHNR, FQNEAQ (reference sequence). Losses at the gene ends were 7 bases for V and 8 bases for J; bases not matched to a gene: 25. The CDR3 has 18 amino acids. The DNA of the CDR3 is TGTGCCAGCACCCTAAGGGTTCTCGGACAGGTCGGTCTCTACGGCTACACCTTC. Its protein is CASTLRVLGQVGLYGYTF.

The chain recombines TRBV19 with TRBJ2-7, with 7 bases that match TRBD2. V gave up 6 bases and J gave up 0 bases; unmatched junction bases: 11. The CDR3 spans 16 residues. In germline, CDR1 is LNHDA, CDR2 SQIVND (reference sequence). CDR3 in DNA: TGTGCCAGTAGCCAGCCGGGGGGTACTTCCTCCTACGAGCAGTACTTC. Translating it yields CASSQPGGTSSYEQYF.

The rearrangement uses TRBV18 and TRBJ2-2, with D tentatively TRBD1 (6 bases). This CDR3 contains 14 residues. CDR1 and CDR2 (germline): KGHSH, LQKENI. V was trimmed by 4 bases and J by 4 bases, leaving 10 bases between them. This chain's CDR3 is CASSLDRPTGELFF. The CDR3 nucleotides are TGTGCCAGCTCACTCGACAGGCCCACCGGGGAGCTGTTTTTT.

Only one count was recorded for this clone. The chain uses TRBV30 and TRBJ1-1; no clear D. The CDR3 has 14 amino acids. From germline, CDR1 is GTSNPN and CDR2 SVGIG (reference sequence). With 3 bases removed from V and 2 bases from J, the gap between germline ends came to 13 bases. The CDR3 loop reads CAWRVGIVNTEAFF. The CDR3 DNA is TGTGCCTGGAGGGTCGGTATCGTTAACACTGAAGCTTTCTTT.

The chain carries TRBV6-6 and TRBJ1-5; 7 bases match TRBD1. This CDR3 has 16 residues. J gave up 6 bases and V 3 bases, and 11 bases lay outside the gene matches. Germline CDR1 and CDR2: MNHNY and SVGAGI (reference sequence). The chain's CDR3 is CASSYSERGPSQPQHF. CDR3 nucleotide sequence: TGTGCCAGCAGTTATTCGGAGAGGGGGCCAAGTCAGCCCCAGCATTTT.

V gene TRBV9 combines with J gene TRBJ1-5, with a tentative D call TRBD1 (5 bases). The CDR3 contains 15 residues. Germline V CDR1 and CDR2: SGDLS, YYNGEE. The V end was cut by 0 bases, the J end by 3 bases, with 10 bases between. This CDR3 is CASSVGGRVNQPQHF. The CDR3 DNA sequence: TGTGCCAGCAGCGTAGGCGGCAGGGTCAATCAGCCCCAGCATTTT.

This clone was recorded only once. The chain recombines TRBV5-1 with TRBJ2-3; 9 nucleotides line up with TRBD1. Trimming cost V 6 bases and J 6 bases; bases outside gene matches: 11. The V gene's germline CDR1 is SGHRS and CDR2 YFSETQ. The CDR3 totals 15 residues. The CDR3 loop is CASTPGGTGRDTQYF. The DNA for the CDR3 is TGCGCCAGCACCCCTGGGGGGACAGGGAGGGATACGCAGTATTTT.

V gene TRBV28 combines with J gene TRBJ1-1; 7 nucleotides line up with TRBD1. This CDR3 contains 15 residues. The junction had 9 bases not matched to a gene; V was cut back by 5 bases and J by 3 bases. CDR1 and CDR2 from the germline V gene are MDHEN and SYDVKM. For the CDR3, the DNA is TGTGCCAGCAGTCGAAGGGACAGTTTAGACACTGAAGCTTTCTTT. Encoded protein: CASSRRDSLDTEAFF. The variable domain in full, with the rest retrieved from reference TRBV28 and TRBJ1-1, is DVKVTQSSRYLVKRTGEKVFLECVQDMDHENMFWYRQDPGLGLRLIYFSYDVKMKEKGDIPEGYSVSREKKERFSLILESASTNQTSMYLCASSRRDSLDTEAFFGQGTRLTVV.

V gene TRBV6-6 combines with J gene TRBJ1-2; a weak D match, TRBD1 (5 bases). CDR3 length equals 14 residues. The V end was cut by 2 bases, the J end by 0 bases, with 7 bases between. Germline V CDR1 and CDR2: MNHNY, SVGAGI (reference sequence). This chain's CDR3 is CASSYAGTNYGYTF. CDR3 coding DNA: TGTGCCAGCAGTTACGCAGGGACTAACTATGGCTACACCTTC.

The chain uses TRBV5-1 and TRBJ2-7; the match to TRBD2 covers 10 bases. The CDR3 extends over 15 amino acids. The V and J ends lost 3 bases and 7 bases, in that order; junction bases with no gene match: 10. Per germline, CDR1 SGHRS and CDR2 YFSETQ. The CDR3: CASSYTSGGAQEQYF. For the CDR3, the DNA is TGCGCCAGCAGCTATACCAGCGGGGGGGCCCAAGAGCAGTACTTC. Full variable domain (missing parts from reference TRBV5-1 and TRBJ2-7): KAGVTQTPRYLIKTRGQQVTLSCSPISGHRSVSWYQQTPGQGLQFLFEYFSETQRNKGNFPGRFSGRQFSNSRSEMNVSTLELGDSALYLCASSYTSGGAQEQYFGPGTRLTVT.

The chain uses TRBV6-5 and TRBJ1-2, with a weak D call TRBD1 (6 bases). CDR1 is MNHEY, CDR2 SVGAGI, per germline. V lost 6 bases and J 5 bases, leaving 16 bases between the germline ends. This CDR3 contains 14 residues. This chain's CDR3 is CASSPTTQGYGYTF. In DNA, the CDR3 is TGTGCCAGCAGCCCCACCACCCAGGGGTATGGCTACACCTTC.

CDR3 sequence reads: CASSPRFSGQGSGNTIYF. The CDR3 region has the DNA TGCGCCAGCAGCCCCCGGTTCTCGGGACAGGGGTCTGGAAACACCATATATTTT. The chain couples TRBV4-1 to TRBJ1-3; 10 nucleotides line up with TRBD1. The CDR3 runs to 18 residues. The germline V gene has CDR1 MGHRA and CDR2 YSYEKL. After removal of 4 bases from V and 1 base from J, the junction contained 10 bases not matched to a gene.

This clone appeared once. This sequence joins TRBV7-2 and TRBJ2-7, with D maybe TRBD2 (5 bases). V lost 5 bases and J 5 bases, leaving 13 bases between the germline ends. Germline V lookup: CDR1 SGHTA, CDR2 FQGNSA. This CDR3 has 13 amino acids. The CDR3 DNA sequence: TGTGCCAGCAGCACTAGATTCAGTAACGAGCAGTACTTC. Its protein is CASSTRFSNEQYF.

The CDR3 protein is CSVFTSWGYTF. CDR3 sequence (DNA): TGCAGCGTTTTTACTTCTTGGGGCTACACCTTC. This chain links TRBV29-1 with TRBJ1-2; D is ambiguous. The germline V gene encodes CDR1 SQVTM and CDR2 ANQGSEA. This CDR3 has 11 amino acids. The ends were cut back, 5 bases at V and 8 bases at J, with 12 bases in the middle.

The rearrangement uses TRBV6-6 and TRBJ2-7; no reliable D call. This CDR3 contains 11 residues. V was pared by 8 bases and J by 6 bases, with 11 bases between. The germline V gene has CDR1 MNHNY and CDR2 SVGAGI (reference sequence). The CDR3 region is CASQNKIEQYF. The CDR3 coding sequence is TGTGCCAGCCAGAACAAGATCGAGCAGTACTTC.

The chain carries TRBV6-5 and TRBJ2-1; TRBD1 matches 9 bases. The CDR3 runs to 15 residues. Trimming took 8 bases from V and 8 from J; bases not matched to a gene: 13. Germline CDR1 and CDR2: MNHEY and SVGAGI. CDR3 loop: CASRQGRDRVDEQFF. Written as DNA, the CDR3 is TGTGCCAGCCGCCAGGGGCGGGACAGGGTCGATGAGCAGTTCTTC.

The rearrangement links TRBV4-2 to TRBJ1-1; D unresolved. Germline V lookup: CDR1 LGHNA, CDR2 YNFKEQ. Trimming stripped 1 base from V and 5 bases from J, with 5 bases between. CDR3 length: 12 amino acids. The CDR3 bases are TGTGCCAGCAGCCAAGCCCGGACTGAAGCTTTCTTT. It specifies CASSQARTEAFF.

The genes are TRBV6-2 or TRBV6-3 and TRBJ1-5; 8 bases are a match to TRBD1. V gave up 4 bases and J gave up 6 bases; unmatched junction bases: 14. Germline loops: CDR1 MNHEY, CDR2 SVGEGT. The CDR3 sequence is 17 residues long. CDR3 in DNA: TGTGCCAGCAGTTTCCTCGACAGGGGTGATATCGGTCAGCCCCAGCATTTT. It codes for CASSFLDRGDIGQPQHF.

The chain joins TRBV6-5 to TRBJ1-2; D is unresolved. V lost 0 bases and J lost 4, with 12 bases in between. The CDR3 length is 15 residues. Germline CDR1 is MNHEY and CDR2 is SVGAGI. The CDR3 DNA follows: TGTGCCAGCAGTTACTCGGGCAGTAACTCCTATGGCTACACCTTC. Protein sequence: CASSYSGSNSYGYTF.

This clone was detected only a few times. This chain connects TRBV27 to TRBJ1-2, with D perhaps matching TRBD1 (5 bases). The germline V gene has CDR1 MNHEY and CDR2 SMNVEV (reference sequence). The CDR3 extends over 16 amino acids. V was cut by 1 base and J by 1 base, with 13 bases left in between. For the CDR3, the DNA is TGTGCCAGCAGTTTATGGCCCGCGCAGGGTAACTATGGCTACACCTTC. This sequence encodes CASSLWPAQGNYGYTF.